Each of the 2 T cell receptor beta chains below was sequenced from the same sample in a study of cytomegalovirus exposure and HLA in healthy donors. A multiplex PCR was run with 60 Vbeta primers and 13 Jbeta primers. Some clones are missing from TCRdb's copy, which holds only in-frame ones; the method was immunoSEQ multiplex PCR. Among about 73,000 clones listed, about 75% were seen once. Source material: PBMCs. Every receptor here comes from an older man in good health and CMV-seronegative.

In nucleotides, the CDR3 is TGTGCCAGCATACGCCAAACTAGCGGGGACTCCCAAGAGACCCAGTACTTC. It is translated as CASIRQTSGDSQETQYF. The rearrangement uses TRBV2 and TRBJ2-5, with TRBD2 identical over 10 bases. V shed 7 bases and J 1 base; nucleotides not matched to a gene: 12. The germline gives CDR1 SNHLY, CDR2 FYNNEI. This CDR3 has 17 amino acids. Drawing the rest from reference TRBV2 and TRBJ2-5, the complete variable domain is EPEVTQTPSHQVTQMGQEVILRCVPISNHLYFYWYRQILGQKVEFLVSFYNNEISEKSEIFDDQFSVERPDGSNFTLKIRSTKLEDSAMYFCASIRQTSGDSQETQYFGPGTRLLVL.

As DNA, the CDR3 is TGCGCCAGCAGCTTTGGGACGGGGGGCCCTCAAGAGACCCAGTACTTC. Protein: CASSFGTGGPQETQYF. The gene calls are TRBV5-1 and TRBJ2-5, with D maybe TRBD2 (7 bases). V was clipped by 2 bases and J by 2 bases, with 16 bases between them. The CDR3 spans 16 residues. CDR1 and CDR2 (germline): SGHRS, YFSETQ. Based on the CDR3 plus reference TRBV5-1 and TRBJ2-5, the full variable domain is KAGVTQTPRYLIKTRGQQVTLSCSPISGHRSVSWYQQTPGQGLQFLFEYFSETQRNKGNFPGRFSGRQFSNSRSEMNVSTLELGDSALYLCASSFGTGGPQETQYFGPGTRLLVL.